This T cell receptor (beta chain) was retrieved from a study of blood T cell repertoires in COVID-19. Study context: Sites in the United States, Italy and Spain provided acute and convalescent COVID-19 samples.

TCRdb's table, derived via immunoSEQ multiplex PCR, lists solely in-frame clones and lacks some. The sample includes 250,000 to 300,000 clones, roughly 80% of them seen just once. CDR3 size: 12 residues. Germline trimming cut 8 bases from V and 4 bases from J; bases unmatched to any gene: 3. The germline CDR1 and CDR2 sequences are GTSNPN and SVGIG (reference sequence). The clonotype originates from a man in his forties who had been exposed to COVID-19. Specimen: PBMCs or T cells enriched from blood (not recorded which). The J gene is TRBJ1-3, the V gene TRBV30; 9 bases fit TRBD1. The CDR3 coding sequence is TGTGCCGGACAGGGGCCCGGAAACACCATATATTTT. Its protein is CAGQGPGNTIYF.